The entry that follows covers one TCR beta chain sequence. Its antigen is not identified. Germline V gene lookup returns CDR1 SGDLS and CDR2 YYNGEE. Trimming shortened V by 3 bases and J by 2 bases, and 8 bases separated the two germline ends. This CDR3 has 13 amino acids. The entry originates in a study of CD8 T cells in Susac syndrome. TCR beta sequencing covered blood CD8+ and CD4+ T cells. TEMRA cells were FACS-enriched and CD8+ and CD4+ T cells negatively isolated. With random hexamers, 0.5 to 1 ug RNA was reverse transcribed. TCRdb passed the immunoSEQ multiplex PCR reads through MiXCR, listing each CDR3 protein once. The sample holds about 200,000 distinct CDR3 sequences, 80% to 95% seen once. Overall study results and limits: An acknowledgment was made by the study that its TCR sequencing and HLA analysis involved relatively few individuals.

Sequenced material: CD8+ T cells from PBMCs. The TCR was taken from a human donor with multiple sclerosis. V usage is TRBV9 and J usage is TRBJ1-1, with D possibly matching TRBD1 (6 bases). Written as DNA, the CDR3 is TGTGCCAGCAGCGGGGGGGGCAACACTGAAGCTTTCTTT. This gives the protein CASSGGGNTEAFF.